The 17 T cell receptor beta chains below were found in one sample sequenced in a study of PD-1 blockade in mismatch repair-deficient tumors. Repertoires were generated with immunoSEQ multiplex PCR, while TCRdb's copy carries only in-frame clones and drops some. The sample holds approximately 130,000 clones, about 88% seen once. Sequences were derived from peripheral blood, sampled 44 weeks after starting pembrolizumab. Receptors were obtained from an adult with mismatch repair-deficient cancer.

This rearrangement joins TRBV5-4 to TRBJ2-5, with 10 bases identical to TRBD1. Trimming cost V 0 bases and J 5 bases; bases outside gene matches: 4. The CDR3 contains 15 residues. CDR1 is SGHNT and CDR2 is YYREEE in the germline V gene (reference sequence). The CDR3 sequence: CASSLGDRGLETQYF. CDR3 bases: TGTGCCAGCAGCTTGGGAGACAGGGGGCTGGAGACCCAGTACTTC.

The chain combines TRBV2 with TRBJ2-7; 11 nucleotides match TRBD2. The CDR3 totals 15 residues. Germline V gene lookup returns CDR1 SNHLY and CDR2 FYNNEI. With V trimmed by 7 bases and J by 6 bases, 11 bases remained unmatched. CDR3 loop: CASIEGGLAGGEQYF. The CDR3 DNA is TGTGCCAGCATCGAGGGTGGTCTAGCGGGAGGCGAGCAGTACTTC.

In DNA, the CDR3 is TGTGCCAGCAGCCCCACGGAGGGACTAGTAAGTGAGCAGTTCTTC. This gives the protein CASSPTEGLVSEQFF. The chain joins TRBV21-1 to TRBJ2-1; the DNA was not compared with TRBD2, the D call given in the table. TRBV21-1 is recorded as a pseudogene. The CDR3 has 15 residues.

This chain connects TRBV5-1 to TRBJ1-3; 8 nucleotides line up with TRBD1. Germline CDR1 and CDR2: SGHRS and YFSETQ. Losses at the gene ends were 4 bases for V and 8 bases for J; bases not matched to a gene: 11. The CDR3 sequence is 15 residues long. The CDR3 sequence: CASSTTGTGRDTIYF. The CDR3 DNA reads TGCGCCAGCAGCACAACCGGGACAGGTCGGGACACCATATATTTT.

Here the CDR3 reads CAGYHQGAGEQFF. The DNA of the CDR3 is TGTGCCGGATACCACCAGGGGGCCGGTGAGCAGTTCTTC. The chain carries TRBV2 and TRBJ2-1; 8 positions match TRBD1. The CDR3 sequence is 13 residues long. Trimming removed 11 bases from V and 9 bases from J; junction bases left unmatched: 12. The V gene's germline CDR1 is SNHLY and CDR2 FYNNEI. The full variable domain, completed using reference TRBV2 and TRBJ2-1, is EPEVTQTPSHQVTQMGQEVILRCVPISNHLYFYWYRQILGQKVEFLVSFYNNEISEKSEIFDDQFSVERPDGSNFTLKIRSTKLEDSAMYFCAGYHQGAGEQFFGPGTRLTVL.

The chain is built from TRBV5-6 and TRBJ2-7, with no clear D. CDR1 is SGHDT, CDR2 YYEEEE, per germline. The CDR3 spans 15 residues. V was clipped by 5 bases and J by 2 bases, with 17 bases between them. The CDR3 DNA follows: TGTGCCAGCAGATTCGCTTGGGAAACGACCTACGAGCAGTACTTC. Amino acid sequence: CASRFAWETTYEQYF.

V is TRBV5-1 and J is TRBJ2-3; 16 bases line up with TRBD2. V lost 3 bases, J lost 2 bases, and 3 bases stayed unmatched. CDR1 SGHRS and CDR2 YFSETQ come from the germline V gene. The CDR3 contains 17 residues. The CDR3 reads CASSSGTSGRATDTQYF. CDR3 nucleotides: TGCGCCAGCAGCTCCGGGACTAGCGGGAGGGCCACAGATACGCAGTATTTT. Variable domain in full (rest from reference TRBV5-1 and TRBJ2-3): KAGVTQTPRYLIKTRGQQVTLSCSPISGHRSVSWYQQTPGQGLQFLFEYFSETQRNKGNFPGRFSGRQFSNSRSEMNVSTLELGDSALYLCASSSGTSGRATDTQYFGPGTRLTVL.

This clone has more than one count but fewer than ten. The junction differs from germline at one of its ends, possibly a read error. The rearrangement links TRBV6-1 to TRBJ2-7; D remains unclear. This CDR3 has 11 amino acids. The germline gives CDR1 MNHNS, CDR2 SASEGT. CDR3 residues: CATSEGHEQYF. In DNA form, the CDR3 reads TGTGCCACCAGTGAAGGCCACGAGCAGTACTTC.

The rearrangement uses TRBV6-5 and TRBJ1-1; D is uncertain. The CDR3 spans 14 residues. V lost 5 bases and J 1 base, leaving 11 bases between the germline ends. CDR1 is MNHEY, CDR2 SVGAGI, per germline. The CDR3 DNA reads as TGTGCCAGCAGTCCGCCCGGTCGGAACACTGAAGCTTTCTTT. This sequence encodes CASSPPGRNTEAFF.

CDR3 sequence reads: CASSIGGRGVNEQFF. The CDR3 DNA is TGTGCCAGTAGTATTGGGGGACGGGGTGTGAATGAGCAGTTCTTC. The J gene is TRBJ2-1, the V gene TRBV19; D may match TRBD1 or TRBD2 (5 bases each). The V end lost 3 bases, the J end lost 7 bases, and 16 bases lay between the germline ends. The germline V gene encodes CDR1 LNHDA and CDR2 SQIVND (reference sequence). The CDR3 has 15 residues.

V gene TRBV29-1 combines with J gene TRBJ2-7, with 14 bases that match TRBD2. The CDR3 is 17 residues long. V dropped 6 bases and J dropped 3; count of bases not matched to a gene: 13. Germline loops: CDR1 SQVTM, CDR2 ANQGSEA. This CDR3 is CSVGTSGRFTGYYEQYF. DNA of the CDR3: TGCAGCGTGGGGACTAGCGGGAGATTTACTGGCTACTACGAGCAGTACTTC.

The V call is TRBV7-8, the J call TRBJ2-7; the D is unclear. Trimming shortened V by 3 bases and J by 3 bases, and 6 bases separated the two germline ends. The CDR3 length is 12 residues. Germline CDR1 and CDR2: SGHVS and FQNEAQ. Here the CDR3 DNA reads TGTGCCAGCAGCTTCGACAACTACGAGCAGTACTTC. Its protein product is CASSFDNYEQYF.

V gene TRBV25-1 combines with J gene TRBJ2-2; TRBD1 matches 9 bases. The CDR3 extends over 14 amino acids. CDR1 is MGHDK and CDR2 is SYGVNS in the germline V gene. Germline trimming cut 4 bases from V and 3 bases from J; bases unmatched to any gene: 0. The CDR3 is CASSGTGDTGELFF. Written as DNA, the CDR3 is TGTGCCAGCAGTGGGACAGGGGACACCGGGGAGCTGTTTTTT.

This clone was observed a single time. V is TRBV28 and J is TRBJ2-7, with D possibly matching TRBD1 (5 bases). The CDR3 is 11 residues long. V lost 11 bases and J 4 bases, leaving 12 bases between the germline ends. Germline-derived CDR1 and CDR2 are MDHEN and SYDVKM. The chain's CDR3 is CAPRETYEQYF. Here the CDR3 DNA reads TGTGCCCCCAGGGAAACTTACGAGCAGTACTTC. Using reference TRBV28 and TRBJ2-7 for the parts outside the CDR3, the full variable domain is DVKVTQSSRYLVKRTGEKVFLECVQDMDHENMFWYRQDPGLGLRLIYFSYDVKMKEKGDIPEGYSVSREKKERFSLILESASTNQTSMYLCAPRETYEQYFGPGTRLTVT.

The CDR3 loop is CASSQELDYYGYTF. DNA of the CDR3: TGCGCCAGCAGCCAAGAGTTAGATTACTATGGCTACACCTTC. The rearrangement links TRBV4-1 to TRBJ1-2; D uncertain. The germline CDR1 and CDR2 sequences are MGHRA and YSYEKL. There are 14 residues in the CDR3. V gave up 0 bases and J gave up 3 bases, with 8 bases separating them.

The chain combines TRBV7-9 with TRBJ2-2, with D possibly TRBD1 on 6 matching bases. V lost 5 bases, J lost 0 bases, and 10 bases lay in between. The CDR3 has 15 amino acids. The V gene's germline CDR1 is SEHNR and CDR2 FQNEAQ (reference sequence). The CDR3 loop reads CASSDGQTNTGELFF. The DNA for the CDR3 is TGTGCCAGCAGCGATGGACAGACGAACACCGGGGAGCTGTTTTTT.

The CDR3 DNA follows: TGTGCCAGCAGCTTAGAACAGGGTTACACTGAAGCTTTCTTT. It encodes CASSLEQGYTEAFF. The chain joins TRBV13 to TRBJ1-1; D may be TRBD1 (6 bases). The CDR3 consists of 14 residues. V shed 1 base and J shed 3 bases, with 9 bases lying between them. The germline V gene has CDR1 PRHDT and CDR2 FYEKMQ (reference sequence).